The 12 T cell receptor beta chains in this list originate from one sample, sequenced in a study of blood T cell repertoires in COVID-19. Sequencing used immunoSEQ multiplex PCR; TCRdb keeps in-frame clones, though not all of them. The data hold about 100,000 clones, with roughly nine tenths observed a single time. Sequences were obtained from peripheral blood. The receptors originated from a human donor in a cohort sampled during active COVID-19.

The chain's CDR3 is CATSRGGWKSSNQPQHF. DNA of the CDR3: TGTGCCACCAGCAGAGGCGGTTGGAAGTCAAGCAATCAGCCCCAGCATTTT. This chain uses TRBV15 with TRBJ1-5; D is unresolved. V was trimmed by 1 base and J by 1 base, leaving 14 bases between them. CDR1 LNHNV and CDR2 YYDKDF come from the germline V gene (reference sequence). The CDR3 runs to 17 residues.

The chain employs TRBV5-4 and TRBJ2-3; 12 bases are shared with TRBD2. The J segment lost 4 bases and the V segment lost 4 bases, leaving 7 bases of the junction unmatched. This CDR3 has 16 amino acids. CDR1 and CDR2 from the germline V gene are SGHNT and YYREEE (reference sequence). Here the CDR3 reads CASSMTSGSDSDTQYF. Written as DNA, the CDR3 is TGTGCCAGCAGCATGACTAGCGGGAGTGATTCAGATACGCAGTATTTT.

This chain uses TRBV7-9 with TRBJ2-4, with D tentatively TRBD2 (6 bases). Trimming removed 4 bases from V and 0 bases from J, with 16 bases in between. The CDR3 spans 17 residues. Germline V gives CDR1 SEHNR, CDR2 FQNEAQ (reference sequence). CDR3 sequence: CASSSPEGRRAKNIQYF. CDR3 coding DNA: TGTGCCAGCAGCTCCCCAGAGGGGAGGAGAGCCAAAAACATTCAGTACTTC.

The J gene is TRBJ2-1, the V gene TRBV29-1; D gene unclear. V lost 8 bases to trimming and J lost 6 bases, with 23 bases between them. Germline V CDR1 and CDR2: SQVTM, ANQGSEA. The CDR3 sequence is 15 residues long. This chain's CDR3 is CSSAISPGGSNEQFF. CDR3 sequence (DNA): TGCAGCTCCGCCATCAGCCCGGGTGGCAGCAATGAGCAGTTCTTC.

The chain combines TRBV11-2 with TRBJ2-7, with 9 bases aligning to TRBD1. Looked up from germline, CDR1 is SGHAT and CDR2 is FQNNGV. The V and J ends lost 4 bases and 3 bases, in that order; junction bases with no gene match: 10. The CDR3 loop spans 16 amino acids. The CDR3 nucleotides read TGTGCCAGCAGCTCACCTCCCGGGACAGGGAACTACGAGCAGTACTTC. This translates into CASSSPPGTGNYEQYF.

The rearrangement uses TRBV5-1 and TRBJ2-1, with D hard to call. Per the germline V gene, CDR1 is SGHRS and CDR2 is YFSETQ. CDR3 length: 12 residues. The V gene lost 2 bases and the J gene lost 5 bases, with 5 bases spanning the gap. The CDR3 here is CASSFPDNEQFF. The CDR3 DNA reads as TGCGCCAGCAGCTTCCCGGACAATGAGCAGTTCTTC. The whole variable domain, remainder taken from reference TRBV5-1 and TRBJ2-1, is KAGVTQTPRYLIKTRGQQVTLSCSPISGHRSVSWYQQTPGQGLQFLFEYFSETQRNKGNFPGRFSGRQFSNSRSEMNVSTLELGDSALYLCASSFPDNEQFFGPGTRLTVL.

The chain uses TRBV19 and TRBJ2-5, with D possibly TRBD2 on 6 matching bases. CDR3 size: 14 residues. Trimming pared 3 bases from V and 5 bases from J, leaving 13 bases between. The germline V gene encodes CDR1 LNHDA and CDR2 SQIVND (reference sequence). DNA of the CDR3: TGTGCCAGTAGTATGGTGCGGGATAGGGAGACCCAGTACTTC. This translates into CASSMVRDRETQYF.

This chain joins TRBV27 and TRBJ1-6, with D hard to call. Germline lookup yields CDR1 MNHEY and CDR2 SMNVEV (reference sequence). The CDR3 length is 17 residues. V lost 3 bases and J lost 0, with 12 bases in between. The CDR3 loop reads CASSLSLSSSYNSPLHF. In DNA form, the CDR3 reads TGTGCCAGCAGTTTGTCACTCTCGAGCTCCTATAATTCACCCCTCCACTTT.

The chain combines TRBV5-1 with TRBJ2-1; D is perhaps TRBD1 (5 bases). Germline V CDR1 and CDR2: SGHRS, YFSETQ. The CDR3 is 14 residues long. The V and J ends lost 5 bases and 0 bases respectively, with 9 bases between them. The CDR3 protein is CASRPDSSYNEQFF. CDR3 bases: TGCGCCAGCAGACCCGACAGCTCCTACAATGAGCAGTTCTTC.

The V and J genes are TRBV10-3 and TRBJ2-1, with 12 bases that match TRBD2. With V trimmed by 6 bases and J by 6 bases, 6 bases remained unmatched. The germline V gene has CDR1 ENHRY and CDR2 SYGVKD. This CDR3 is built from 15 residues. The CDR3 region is CAISSSGRASNEQFF. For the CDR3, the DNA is TGTGCCATCAGCTCTAGCGGGAGGGCCTCCAATGAGCAGTTCTTC.

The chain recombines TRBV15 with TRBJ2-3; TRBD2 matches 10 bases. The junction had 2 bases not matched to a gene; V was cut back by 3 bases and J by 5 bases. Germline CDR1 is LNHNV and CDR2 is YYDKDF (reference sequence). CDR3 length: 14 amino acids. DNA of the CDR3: TGTGCCACCAGCAGTAGCGGGGGGTTAGATACGCAGTATTTT. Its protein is CATSSSGGLDTQYF.

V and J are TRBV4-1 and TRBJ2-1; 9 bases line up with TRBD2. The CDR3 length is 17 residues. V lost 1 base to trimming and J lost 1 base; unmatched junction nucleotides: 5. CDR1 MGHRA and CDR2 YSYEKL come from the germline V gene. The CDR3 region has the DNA TGCGCCAGCAGCCAAGTTGTGGCGGGGGGGTCCTACAATGAGCAGTTCTTC. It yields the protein CASSQVVAGGSYNEQFF.